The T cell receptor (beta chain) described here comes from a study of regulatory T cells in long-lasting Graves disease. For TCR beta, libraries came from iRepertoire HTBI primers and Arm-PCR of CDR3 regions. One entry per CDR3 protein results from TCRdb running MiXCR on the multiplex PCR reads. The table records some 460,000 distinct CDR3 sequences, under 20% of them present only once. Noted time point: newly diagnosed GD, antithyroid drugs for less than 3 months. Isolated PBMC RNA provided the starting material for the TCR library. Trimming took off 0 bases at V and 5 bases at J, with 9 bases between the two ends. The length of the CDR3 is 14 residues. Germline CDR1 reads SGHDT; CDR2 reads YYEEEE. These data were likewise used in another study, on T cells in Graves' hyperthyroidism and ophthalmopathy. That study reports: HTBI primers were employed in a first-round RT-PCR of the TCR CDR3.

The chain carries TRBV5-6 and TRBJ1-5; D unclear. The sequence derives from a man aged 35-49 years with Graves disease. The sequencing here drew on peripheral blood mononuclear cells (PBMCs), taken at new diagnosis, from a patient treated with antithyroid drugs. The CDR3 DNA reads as TGTGCCAGCAGCTTGGGAGGCAGAGATCAGCCCCAGCATTTT. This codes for CASSLGGRDQPQHF.